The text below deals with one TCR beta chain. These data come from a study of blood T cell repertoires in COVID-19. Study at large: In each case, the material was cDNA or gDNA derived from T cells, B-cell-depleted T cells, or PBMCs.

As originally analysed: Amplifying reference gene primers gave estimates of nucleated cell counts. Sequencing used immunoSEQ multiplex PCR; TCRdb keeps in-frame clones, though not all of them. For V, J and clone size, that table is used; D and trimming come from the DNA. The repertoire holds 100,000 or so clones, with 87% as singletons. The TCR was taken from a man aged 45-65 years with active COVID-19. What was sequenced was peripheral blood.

CDR3 DNA: TGTGCCAGCAGTTACTCGCGGGCAGCCGCTACGCAGTATTTT. Its protein is CASSYSRAAATQYF. The V call is TRBV6-5, the J call TRBJ2-3; D may be TRBD2 (5 bases). Germline V gene sequence: CDR1 MNHEY, CDR2 SVGAGI. The CDR3 runs 14 residues. V lost 0 bases, J lost 8 bases, and 12 bases lay in between.